The clone carrying this TCR beta chain was found a few times. Its cognate antigen is unknown. The sample is drawn from a study of T cell repertoires in cytomegalovirus infection. Across the study: HLA-B-restricted CMV epitopes that are well studied were used alongside recently identified HLA-C-restricted ones.

TCRdb recomputed calls from the reads with MiXCR, one row per CDR3 protein. The table lists 750,000 to 950,000 distinct CDR3 sequences, 25% to 30% of them singletons. General observations from the study: Identification of carriers of CMV plus the relevant HLA was achieved through cumulative public TCR beta family frequency. CMV-specific TCR beta clonotypes restricted by HLA-C dominated the ex vivo response.

CDR3 length: 15 amino acids. The V and J ends lost 0 bases and 7 bases respectively, with 15 bases between them. The V gene's germline CDR1 is MNHEY and CDR2 SVGAGI. The source is a human donor in good health (CMV status not recorded). Some clones in this sample may be carry-over from other donors' samples. This chain uses TRBV6-5 with TRBJ1-1, with TRBD1 as a possible D gene (6 bases). Sequenced material: cultured CD8+ T cells from PBMCs, taken from culture after CMV antigen stimulation. In DNA, the CDR3 is TGTGCCAGCAGTTACTCGACCGGGGAACAGGGTGAAGCTTTCTTT. Amino acids: CASSYSTGEQGEAFF.